The clone carrying this T cell receptor (beta chain) was recorded only once. The antigen is not known. Germline-derived CDR1 and CDR2 are SQVTM and ANQGSEA. After removal of 4 bases from V and 2 bases from J, the junction contained 5 bases not matched to a gene. This CDR3 region has 13 residues. This entry belongs to a study of beta chain features in type 1 diabetes. Study-wide points: Shortening that was moderate but significant affected the TCRB CDR3s of Type 1 diabetes patients in all four CD4+ subsets.

Expressed TCRB transcripts got sequenced, as all isolated RNA was reverse transcribed. Here immunoSEQ multiplex PCR was the method, and the copy in TCRdb shows in-frame clones only, minus some. The data hold roughly 500,000 clones, with approximately 28% observed a single time. The origin of this receptor is a man aged 18-30 years in good health. The material sequenced was naive CD4+ T cells from blood. The gene calls are TRBV29-1 and TRBJ2-7; 7 bases map to TRBD2. CDR3 in DNA: TGCAGCGTTGGAGGGAGGGGCCCCTACGAGCAGTACTTC. It yields the protein CSVGGRGPYEQYF.